Listed below are T cell receptor beta chains from one sample, sequenced in a study of blood T cell repertoires in COVID-19. Using immunoSEQ multiplex PCR, the repertoire was profiled, and TCRdb retains in-frame clones only, with some absent. The sample carries over 200,000 clones, 80% to 95% recorded once. Sequencing used peripheral blood. The source of these receptors is a man aged 55 to 69 with COVID-19, enrolled during active disease. CDR3s include the opening cysteine and the closing phenylalanine or tryptophan. The D gene is left open where the match is weak. Part of the rows lack a size; the others show once, few, many or a class for expanded clones.

j_gene,abundance,v_gene,d_gene,CDR3aa,CDR3nt
TRBJ2-1,.,TRBV19,TRBD2,CASSSTSGSRNEQFF,TGTGCCAGTAGCTCGACTAGCGGGAGCCGAAATGAGCAGTTCTTC
TRBJ2-2,.,TRBV7-2,.,CASSPRGNTGELFF,TGTGCCAGCAGCCCACGGGGAAACACCGGGGAGCTGTTTTTT
TRBJ1-1,.,TRBV19,.,CASSEGGGGTEAFF,TGTGCCAGTAGTGAAGGTGGGGGCGGCACTGAAGCTTTCTTT
TRBJ2-1,.,TRBV14,TRBD2,CASSQAAGGPGSEQFF,TGTGCCAGCAGCCAAGCTGCGGGAGGGCCCGGTAGTGAGCAGTTCTTC
TRBJ2-3,.,TRBV9,.,CASSPRDSIIADTQYF,TGTGCCAGCAGCCCCAGGGACTCCATAATTGCAGATACGCAGTATTTT
TRBJ2-1,.,TRBV6-5,.,CASSLDRYNEQFF,TGTGCCAGCAGTCTTGACAGGTACAATGAGCAGTTCTTC
TRBJ2-2,few,TRBV7-9,TRBD2,CASSPAGETGELFF,TGTGCCAGCAGCCCAGCGGGAGAAACCGGGGAGCTGTTTTTT
TRBJ2-1,.,TRBV2,.,CASNFIEEIYNEQFF,TGTGCCAGCAATTTTATCGAGGAGATCTACAATGAGCAGTTCTTC
TRBJ2-7,.,TRBV30,.,CACELGGRQYF,TGTGCCTGCGAACTGGGGGGACGGCAGTACTTC
TRBJ2-1,.,TRBV4-1,.,CASIRSFGSSYNEQFF,TGCGCCAGCATTCGGTCGTTCGGGAGCTCCTACAATGAGCAGTTCTTC
TRBJ2-1,.,TRBV14,.,CASSPLSPSYNEQFF,TGTGCCAGCAGCCCCCTCTCCCCCTCTTACAATGAGCAGTTCTTC
TRBJ1-5,.,TRBV4-3,.,CASSQEAAGGNQPQHF,TGCGCCAGCAGCCAAGAGGCCGCAGGGGGCAATCAGCCCCAGCATTTT
TRBJ2-3,few,TRBV28,TRBD2,CASSSSSTSMRADTQYF,TGTGCCAGCAGTTCCTCCTCGACTAGCATGCGGGCAGATACGCAGTATTTT
TRBJ1-2,.,TRBV11-2,.,CASSFTTGSTF,TGTGCCAGCAGCTTCACGACAGGATCCACCTTC
TRBJ2-2,.,TRBV19,.,CATRLSRWNTGELFF,TGTGCCACCCGCCTTAGCAGATGGAACACCGGGGAGCTGTTTTTT
TRBJ1-2,.,TRBV28,TRBD1,CASSLTGTYGYTF,TGTGCCAGCAGTTTGACAGGGACGTATGGCTACACCTTC
TRBJ2-2,.,TRBV18,TRBD1,CASSQNTGVVDGELFF,TGTGCCAGCTCGCAGAATACAGGGGTCGTTGACGGGGAGCTGTTTTTT
TRBJ2-7,.,TRBV5-8,.,CASSLDGEPEQYF,TGTGCCAGCAGCTTGGACGGAGAACCCGAGCAGTACTTC
TRBJ1-1,once,TRBV6-5,.,CASSSTGLNTEAFF,TGTGCCAGCAGTTCGACCGGGTTGAACACTGAAGCTTTCTTT
TRBJ2-5,.,TRBV4-1,.,CASSTPGTPRETQYF,TGCGCCAGCAGCACCCCCGGGACACCCCGGGAGACCCAGTACTTC
TRBJ2-3,.,TRBV7-3,TRBD2,CASSLMPGLAGADTDTQYF,TGTGCCAGCAGCTTAATGCCGGGACTAGCGGGGGCGGACACAGATACGCAGTATTTT
TRBJ2-3,.,TRBV28,.,CASRGGTDTQYF,TGTGCCAGCAGGGGAGGCACAGATACGCAGTATTTT
TRBJ2-3,.,TRBV18,.,CASSPRLTADTQYF,TGTGCCAGCTCACCTAGACTTACGGCAGATACGCAGTATTTT